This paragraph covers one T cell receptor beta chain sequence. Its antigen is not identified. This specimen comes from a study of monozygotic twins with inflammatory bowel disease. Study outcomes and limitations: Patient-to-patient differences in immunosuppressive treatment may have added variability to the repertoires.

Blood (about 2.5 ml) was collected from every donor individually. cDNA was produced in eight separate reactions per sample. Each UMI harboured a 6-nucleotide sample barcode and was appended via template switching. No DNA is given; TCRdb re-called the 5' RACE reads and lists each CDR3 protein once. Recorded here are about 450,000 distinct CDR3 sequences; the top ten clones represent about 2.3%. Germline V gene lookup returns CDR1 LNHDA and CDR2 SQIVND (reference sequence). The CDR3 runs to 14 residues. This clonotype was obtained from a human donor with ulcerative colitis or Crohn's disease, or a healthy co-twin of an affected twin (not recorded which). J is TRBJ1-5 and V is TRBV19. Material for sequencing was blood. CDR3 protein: CASSIGVSNQPQHF.